This is a list of T cell receptor beta chains from one sample in a study of shared clonotypes between healthy human individuals. Measured with immunoSEQ multiplex PCR; TCRdb has only the in-frame clones, and not every one. This sample has roughly 2,000,000 clones, with about 95% found just once. Specimen: naive CD8+ T cells sorted from blood. The source of these receptors is a man between 18 and 35 years old in good health. The CDR3 runs from the conserved cysteine through the conserved F or W. A D gene is named only where the DNA matches it firmly. Only part of the rows carry a size: once, few, many, or a class if the clone is expanded.

d_gene,abundance,v_gene,j_gene,CDR3aa,CDR3nt
TRBD1,-,TRBV4-3,TRBJ2-5,CASSQDGRGQGQETQYF,TGCGCCAGCAGCCAAGATGGTAGGGGACAGGGACAAGAGACCCAGTACTTC
-,-,TRBV5-4,TRBJ2-7,CASSQWSAPYEQYF,TGTGCCAGCAGCCAGTGGTCCGCCCCCTACGAGCAGTACTTC
TRBD1,-,TRBV4-1,TRBJ2-7,CASSLIQGVYEQYF,TGCGCCAGCAGCCTAATACAGGGGGTATACGAGCAGTACTTC
-,-,TRBV2,TRBJ2-7,CASSPGNYEQYF,TGTGCCAGTAGCCCGGGTAACTACGAGCAGTACTTC
-,-,TRBV7-6,TRBJ1-1,CASSLGWGIEAFF,TGTGCCAGCAGCTTGGGATGGGGGATCGAAGCTTTCTTT
TRBD2,-,TRBV7-9,TRBJ2-5,CASSLGLAGVQETQYF,TGTGCCAGCAGCTTAGGACTAGCGGGGGTACAAGAGACCCAGTACTTC
TRBD2,-,TRBV5-1,TRBJ2-3,CASSLASGGDTDTQYF,TGCGCCAGCAGCTTGGCCAGCGGGGGCGACACAGATACGCAGTATTTT
TRBD2,-,TRBV6-5,TRBJ2-3,CASSLVGGVADTQYF,TGTGCCAGCAGTCTCGTCGGGGGGGTCGCAGATACGCAGTATTTT
-,-,TRBV27,TRBJ2-7,CASSIGSPFSSYEQYF,TGTGCCAGCAGTATCGGCTCTCCCTTTAGCTCCTACGAGCAGTACTTC
-,-,TRBV19,TRBJ1-2,CASTPQGSYGYTF,TGTGCCAGTACCCCTCAGGGATCCTATGGCTACACCTTC
TRBD1,once,TRBV13,TRBJ1-2,CASSSGTGGYTF,TGTGCCAGCAGCTCAGGGACAGGCGGCTACACCTTC
TRBD2,-,TRBV28,TRBJ2-7,CASSLTVVLAGGPSSYEQYF,TGTGCCAGCAGTTTAACGGTGGTCCTAGCGGGAGGTCCAAGCTCCTACGAGCAGTACTTC
-,-,TRBV13,TRBJ2-1,CASSPRVTAEQFF,TGTGCCAGCAGCCCTCGGGTTACGGCTGAGCAGTTCTTC
-,-,TRBV5-1,TRBJ2-3,CASSPPPGNPTDTQYF,TGCGCCAGCAGCCCTCCCCCGGGAAACCCCACAGATACGCAGTATTTT
-,once,TRBV7-8,TRBJ1-4,CASSLDGQNIEKLFF,TGTGCCAGCAGCTTAGACGGACAGAACATTGAAAAACTGTTTTTT
TRBD1,-,TRBV6-6,TRBJ2-7,CASSYAGQDYEQYF,TGTGCCAGCAGTTACGCGGGACAGGACTACGAGCAGTACTTC
-,-,TRBV30,TRBJ1-1,CAWNGGLKAEAFF,TGTGCCTGGAACGGAGGCCTAAAGGCTGAAGCTTTCTTT
-,-,TRBV7-8,TRBJ2-7,CASGEGFDEQYF,TGTGCCTCCGGAGAGGGGTTCGACGAGCAGTACTTC
-,-,TRBV4-3,TRBJ1-2,CASSQERIGYGYTF,TGCGCCAGCAGCCAAGAAAGAATAGGCTATGGCTACACCTTC
-,once,TRBV6-1,TRBJ2-5,CAYILNTDSQETQYF,TGTGCATACATTTTGAATACGGACAGTCAAGAGACCCAGTACTTC
TRBD1,-,TRBV6-5,TRBJ2-5,CASSYSGTGGKETQYF,TGTGCCAGCAGTTACTCGGGTACAGGGGGTAAGGAGACCCAGTACTTC
-,once,TRBV27,TRBJ1-2,CASSLFSGDGYTF,TGTGCCAGCAGTTTATTCTCGGGGGATGGCTACACCTTC
TRBD1,-,TRBV30,TRBJ2-7,CAWKYAGGPYEQYF,TGTGCCTGGAAATATGCAGGGGGCCCTTACGAGCAGTACTTC
-,-,TRBV13,TRBJ2-3,CASSSVTDTQYF,TGTGCCAGCAGCTCCGTCACAGATACGCAGTATTTT
-,-,TRBV27,TRBJ2-1,CASSVLQGFSYNEQFF,TGTGCCAGCAGTGTACTACAGGGCTTCTCCTACAATGAGCAGTTCTTC
-,-,TRBV28,TRBJ1-2,CASSPGINYGYTF,TGTGCCAGCAGTCCAGGGATTAACTATGGCTACACCTTC
-,-,TRBV5-6,TRBJ2-3,CASSLEGSDTQYF,TGTGCCAGCAGCTTGGAAGGGTCAGATACGCAGTATTTT
TRBD1,-,TRBV5-4,TRBJ2-2,CASSLELTGGTGELFF,TGTGCCAGCAGCTTAGAACTGACAGGGGGCACCGGGGAGCTGTTTTTT
-,-,TRBV4-1,TRBJ2-7,CASSQEPAPNEQYF,TGCGCCAGCAGCCAAGAACCCGCGCCCAACGAGCAGTACTTC
-,-,TRBV27,TRBJ2-7,CASSLVDSSYEQYF,TGTGCCAGCAGTTTAGTGGATAGCTCCTACGAGCAGTACTTC
-,-,TRBV7-9,TRBJ1-1,CASSPGGEGTEAFF,TGTGCCAGCAGCCCGGGAGGGGAAGGGACTGAAGCTTTCTTT
TRBD1,once,TRBV4-1,TRBJ2-1,CASSQDQEQGAFDEQFF,TGCGCCAGCAGCCAAGATCAAGAACAGGGGGCATTCGATGAGCAGTTCTTC
-,-,TRBV10-1,TRBJ2-3,CASSASPGGTDTQYF,TGCGCCAGCAGTGCTTCCCCGGGGGGCACAGATACGCAGTATTTT
-,once,TRBV5-5,TRBJ1-1,CASSLAVTVTDTEAFF,TGTGCCAGCAGCTTGGCAGTGACAGTAACCGACACTGAAGCTTTCTTT
-,-,TRBV28,TRBJ2-2,CASSLPPNGELFF,TGTGCCAGCAGTTTACCCCCCAACGGGGAGCTGTTTTTT
-,-,TRBV5-6,TRBJ2-1,CASSAHTIRGYNEQFF,TGTGCCAGCAGCGCTCACACTATTAGGGGTTACAATGAGCAGTTCTTC
TRBD2,-,TRBV11-2,TRBJ2-5,CASSLFPRGGQETQYF,TGTGCCAGCAGCTTATTCCCCCGGGGGGGCCAAGAGACCCAGTACTTC
-,-,TRBV29-1,TRBJ2-7,CSVEYRDEQYF,TGCAGCGTTGAATACAGGGACGAGCAGTACTTC
TRBD2,-,TRBV6-6,TRBJ2-5,CASSYSSGEETQYF,TGTGCCAGCAGTTACTCCAGCGGGGAAGAGACCCAGTACTTC
TRBD1,-,TRBV6-7,TRBJ1-2,CAKGAWGGIYGYTF,TGTGCCAAGGGGGCTTGGGGGGGAATCTATGGCTACACCTTC
-,-,TRBV11-2,TRBJ2-5,CASSLEGETQYF,TGTGCCAGCAGCTTAGAAGGAGAGACCCAGTACTTC
-,-,TRBV29-1,TRBJ2-4,CSVVTGLNIQYF,TGCAGCGTGGTCACAGGGTTAAACATTCAGTACTTC